This T cell receptor (beta chain) originates from a study of blood T cells in healthy people across ages. The CDR3 has 14 amino acids. The germline V and J ends were trimmed by 3 bases and 9 bases, with 16 bases remaining between them. CDR1 is SGHRS, CDR2 YFSETQ, per germline. It was with a sample-barcoded 5' primer and a J-beta primer mix that a second PCR of roughly 6 to 11 cycles was run. TCRdb reprocessed the 5' RACE reads via MiXCR and lists one record per CDR3 protein. The data contain more than 1,400,000 distinct CDR3 sequences, about 43% of them singletons. The TCR was taken from a woman under 30 in good health. Material for sequencing was blood. The V gene is TRBV5-1, the J gene TRBJ2-1; the D is unclear. The CDR3 sequence: CASSSRPEGTEQFF. CDR3 coding DNA: TGCGCCAGCAGCTCTCGACCCGAAGGTACTGAGCAGTTCTTC.